The entry below describes one T cell receptor beta chain. No antigen is known for it. Time point indicated: 20-29 weeks after completion of therapy. This CDR3 is built from 13 residues. V shed 5 bases and J 5 bases; nucleotides not matched to a gene: 5. Germline CDR1 is LNHDA and CDR2 is SQIVND (reference sequence). Here immunoSEQ multiplex PCR was the method, and the copy in TCRdb shows in-frame clones only, minus some. The table has tens of thousands of clones, roughly 84% seen once. The sample is drawn from a study of T cell therapy after organ transplantation. Study findings and constraints: CD8 clonality fold change after therapy inversely tracked pretherapy clonality.

The genes are TRBV19 and TRBJ2-7, with 8 positions matching TRBD1. The source is a human patient who had received a solid organ transplant and had CMV disease. The T cells may come from the graft donor. Material: CD8+ T cells from blood, obtained after autologous CMV-specific T cell therapy. CDR3 loop: CASSLGDRNEQYF. CDR3 DNA: TGTGCCAGTAGTCTAGGGGACAGGAACGAGCAGTACTTC.